The following is a TCR beta chain sequence with its context. No antigen is known for it. Amplification used 60 Vbeta primers and 13 Jbeta primers. Repertoires were generated with immunoSEQ multiplex PCR, while TCRdb's copy carries only in-frame clones and drops some. The sample has approximately 140,000 clones, about 80% seen once. This sample is drawn from a study of cytomegalovirus exposure and HLA in healthy donors. Study results and limitations: A later analysis reportedly identified an Asian-associated ancestry cluster as carrying fewer N-insertions than the 666-donor mean. One variant, a missense change in DCLRE1C, was linked in a later analysis to TCR beta V- and J-gene trimming.

In germline, CDR1 is LNHDA, CDR2 SQIVND (reference sequence). There are 11 residues in the CDR3. Trimming stripped 0 bases from V and 11 bases from J, with 7 bases between. This receptor was identified in a male donor in good health and CMV-seropositive. Sequences were obtained from PBMCs. This chain links TRBV19 with TRBJ1-2, with D unresolved. CDR3 residues: CASSIEPGYTF. The DNA of the CDR3 is TGTGCCAGTAGTATAGAACCCGGGTACACCTTC.